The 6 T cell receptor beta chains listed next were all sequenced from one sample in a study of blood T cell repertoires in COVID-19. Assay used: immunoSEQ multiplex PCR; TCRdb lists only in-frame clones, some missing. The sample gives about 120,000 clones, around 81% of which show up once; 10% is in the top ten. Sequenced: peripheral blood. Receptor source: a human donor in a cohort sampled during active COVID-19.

CDR3 sequence reads: CATSRRSGLEKLFF. The CDR3 region has the DNA TGTGCCACCAGCAGGAGGTCTGGTTTGGAAAAACTGTTTTTT. The chain joins TRBV15 to TRBJ1-4; D gene unclear. The germline V gene has CDR1 LNHNV and CDR2 YYDKDF (reference sequence). The CDR3 is 14 residues long. V was trimmed by 3 bases and J by 8 bases, leaving 13 bases between them.

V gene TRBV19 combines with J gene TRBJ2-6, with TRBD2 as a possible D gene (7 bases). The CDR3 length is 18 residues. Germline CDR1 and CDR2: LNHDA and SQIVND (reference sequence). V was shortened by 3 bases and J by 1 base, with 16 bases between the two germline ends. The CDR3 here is CASSIRGADLSGANVLTF. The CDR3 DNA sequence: TGTGCCAGTAGTATCCGGGGGGCGGATTTGTCTGGGGCCAACGTCCTGACTTTC.

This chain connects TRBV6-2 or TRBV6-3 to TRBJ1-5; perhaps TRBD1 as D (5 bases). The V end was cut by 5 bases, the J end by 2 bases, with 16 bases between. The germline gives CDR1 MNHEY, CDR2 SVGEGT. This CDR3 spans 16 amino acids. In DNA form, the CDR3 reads TGTGCCAGCAGTCCCGGGGACTTTGGGGGCAATCAGCCCCAGCATTTT. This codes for CASSPGDFGGNQPQHF.

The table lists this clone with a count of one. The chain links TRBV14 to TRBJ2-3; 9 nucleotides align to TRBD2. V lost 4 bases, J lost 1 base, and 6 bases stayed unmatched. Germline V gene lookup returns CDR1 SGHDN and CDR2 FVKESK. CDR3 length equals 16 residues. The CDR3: CASSLRAGGRTDTQYF. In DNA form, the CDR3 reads TGTGCCAGCAGCCTAAGAGCGGGGGGACGCACAGATACGCAGTATTTT. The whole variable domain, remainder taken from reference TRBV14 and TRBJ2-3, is EAGVTQFPSHSVIEKGQTVTLRCDPISGHDNLYWYRRVMGKEIKFLLHFVKESKQDESGMPNNRFLAERTGGTYSTLKVQPAELEDSGVYFCASSLRAGGRTDTQYFGPGTRLTVL.

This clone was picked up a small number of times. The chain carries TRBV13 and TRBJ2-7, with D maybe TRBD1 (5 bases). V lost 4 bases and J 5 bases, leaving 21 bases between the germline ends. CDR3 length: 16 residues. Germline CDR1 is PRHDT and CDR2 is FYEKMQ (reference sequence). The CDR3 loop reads CASSYTPGLTPHEQYF. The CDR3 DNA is TGTGCCAGCAGCTATACTCCAGGGCTTACCCCCCACGAGCAGTACTTC.

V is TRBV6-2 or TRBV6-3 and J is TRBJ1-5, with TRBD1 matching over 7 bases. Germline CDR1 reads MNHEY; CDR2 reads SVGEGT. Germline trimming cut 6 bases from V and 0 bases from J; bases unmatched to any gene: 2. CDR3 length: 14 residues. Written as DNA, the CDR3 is TGTGCCAGCAGCCGACAGGGTAGCAATCAGCCCCAGCATTTT. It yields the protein CASSRQGSNQPQHF.